The TCR beta chain under discussion was sequenced for a study of CD8 T cells in ankylosing spondylitis. Study-wide results and limits: Typical of ankylosing spondylitis blood, it appeared, was a TCR beta motif of eight highly homologous variants. CD8+ disease-linked clones were present at relatively low frequencies in blood. Within matched ankylosing spondylitis synovial fluid, disease-linked clones were reportedly significantly enriched.

Trimming took 4 bases from V and 6 from J; bases not matched to a gene: 2. The CDR3 has 13 amino acids. Germline CDR1 and CDR2: SGHVS and FQNEAQ. Construction of TCR beta libraries was performed using quantitative 5'-RACE with molecular barcodes. TCRdb reprocessed the 5' RACE reads with MiXCR, giving one entry per CDR3 protein. The profile covers around 150,000 distinct CDR3 sequences, with 11% appearing a single time and just under 30% taken by the ten largest. This clonotype has a count of ten or more. Its cognate antigen is unknown. The sequencing input was blood, either unsorted or a sorted T cell fraction (not recorded which). This sequence was found in a male donor with ankylosing spondylitis or in good health (not recorded which). The chain recombines TRBV7-8 with TRBJ2-2; 7 nucleotides agree with TRBD1. CDR3 protein: CASSWDRAGELFF. The CDR3 region has the DNA TGTGCCAGCAGCTGGGACAGAGCCGGGGAGCTGTTTTTT. Based on the CDR3 plus reference TRBV7-8 and TRBJ2-2, the full variable domain is GAGVSQSPRYKVAKRGQDVALRCDPISGHVSLFWYQQALGQGPEFLTYFQNEAQLDKSGLPSDRFFAERPEGSVSTLKIQRTQQEDSAVYLCASSWDRAGELFFGEGSRLTVL.